Shown below are 6 T cell receptor beta chains from a single sample sequenced in a study of CD8 T cells in ankylosing spondylitis. TCRdb re-analysed the 5' RACE reads in MiXCR, keeping a single row per CDR3 protein. The table lists approximately 250,000 distinct CDR3 sequences, roughly 8.2% of them singletons. The sample comprised blood, either unsorted or a sorted T cell fraction (not recorded which). The origin of the receptors is a female donor with ankylosing spondylitis or in good health (not recorded which).

The chain carries TRBV7-6 and TRBJ2-7; 11 positions agree with TRBD2. V lost 1 base and J lost 6; bases outside the gene matches: 8. Germline loops: CDR1 SGHVS, CDR2 FNYEAQ. This CDR3 is 16 amino acids long. This CDR3 is CASSLGLAGGVGEQYF. The CDR3, as DNA: TGTGCCAGCAGCTTAGGGCTAGCGGGAGGAGTTGGCGAGCAGTACTTC.

About this clonotype: One end of the junction is discordant with germline, which a read error may explain. The chain has TRBV19 and TRBJ2-7; D call uncertain. Germline CDR1 is LNHDA and CDR2 is SQIVND (reference sequence). This CDR3 spans 11 amino acids. The CDR3 DNA reads as TGTGCCACCAAAAATACCTACAAGCAGTACTTC. Translated: CATKNTYKQYF. The full variable domain, its missing parts supplied by reference TRBV19 and TRBJ2-7, is DGGITQSPKYLFRKEGQNVTLSCEQNLNHDAMYWYRQDPGQGLRLIYYSQIVNDFQKGDIAEGYSVSREKKESFPLTVTSAQKNPTAFYLCATKNTYKQYFGPGTRLTVT.

Many counts were recorded for this clonotype. The gene calls are TRBV6-4 and TRBJ2-1; 9 bases line up with TRBD2. The germline CDR1 and CDR2 sequences are MRHNA and SNTAGT. J was trimmed by 5 bases and V by 7 bases; bases with no gene match: 9. The length of the CDR3 is 15 residues. The CDR3 bases are TGTGCCAGCACCCCTAGTAGCGGGGGTGACAATGAGCAGTTCTTC. Its translation is CASTPSSGGDNEQFF.

This clonotype was picked up many times. The genes are TRBV4-3 and TRBJ2-3, with 9 bases identical to TRBD2. Germline CDR1 LGHNA, CDR2 YSLEER. The ends lost 1 base at V and 4 bases at J; junction bases unmatched: 6. This CDR3 is 16 amino acids long. As DNA, the CDR3 is TGCGCCAGCAGCCAAGGCCTAGCGGGAATGGCAGATACGCAGTATTTT. Translating it yields CASSQGLAGMADTQYF.

This clonotype was counted at least ten times. The chain employs TRBV20-1 and TRBJ1-1; 10 positions match TRBD1. CDR1 and CDR2 from the germline V gene are DFQATT and SNEGSKA (reference sequence). V trimming: 6 bases; J trimming: 4 bases; junction bases outside the gene matches: 5. The CDR3 contains 13 residues. CDR3: CSAGTGVGTEAFF. Written as DNA, the CDR3 is TGCAGTGCCGGGACAGGGGTAGGCACTGAAGCTTTCTTT.

This clonotype showed up many times. The chain combines TRBV20-1 with TRBJ1-5; D is possibly TRBD1 (5 bases). V shed 7 bases and J shed 5 bases, with 15 bases lying between them. The CDR3 has 13 residues. Germline V gene sequence: CDR1 DFQATT, CDR2 SNEGSKA (reference sequence). CDR3 nucleotide sequence: TGCAGTGGGCATGGGGCAGTCGATCAGCCCCAGCATTTT. Translating it yields CSGHGAVDQPQHF.